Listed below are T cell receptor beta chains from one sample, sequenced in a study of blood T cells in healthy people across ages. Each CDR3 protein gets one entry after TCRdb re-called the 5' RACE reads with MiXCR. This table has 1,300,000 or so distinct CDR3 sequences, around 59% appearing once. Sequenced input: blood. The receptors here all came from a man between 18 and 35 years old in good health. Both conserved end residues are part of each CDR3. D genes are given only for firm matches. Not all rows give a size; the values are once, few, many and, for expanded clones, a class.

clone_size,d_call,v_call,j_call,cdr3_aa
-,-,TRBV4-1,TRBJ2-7,CASSQVLSGIHEQYF
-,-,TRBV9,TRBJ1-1,CAGGQRTEAFF
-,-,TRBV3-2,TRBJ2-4,CASSRGLAEQYF
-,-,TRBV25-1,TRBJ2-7,CASSVFAGSMDEQYF
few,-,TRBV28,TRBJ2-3,CASRGTQPRDTQYF
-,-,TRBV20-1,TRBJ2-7,CSARGTTGTSYEQYF
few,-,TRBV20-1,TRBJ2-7,CSARTMTESSYEQYF
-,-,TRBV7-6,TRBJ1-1,CASSATMNTEAFF
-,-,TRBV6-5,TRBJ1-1,CAGSPQRTAEPGAFF
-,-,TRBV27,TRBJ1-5,CASSLQGNNQPQHF
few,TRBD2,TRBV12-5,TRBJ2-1,CASGLGLAGENEQFF
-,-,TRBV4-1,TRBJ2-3,CASSQTIGTDTQYF
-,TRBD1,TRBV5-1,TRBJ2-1,CASSLERGQYNEQFF
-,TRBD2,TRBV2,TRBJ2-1,CASGTSGGVINEQFF
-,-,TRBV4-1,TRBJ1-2,CASSQGGRLYTF
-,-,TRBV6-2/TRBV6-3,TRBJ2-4,CASSYVAQLAKNIQYF
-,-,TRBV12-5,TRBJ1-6,CASGLVLDGSFNSPLHF
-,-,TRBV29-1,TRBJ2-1,CSVGPTAGATYNEQFF
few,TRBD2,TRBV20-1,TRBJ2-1,CSARDLVAGGNEQFF
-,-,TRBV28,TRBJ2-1,CASSVPGMWGNEQFF
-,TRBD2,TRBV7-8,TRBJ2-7,CASSPAQTSGSYEQYF
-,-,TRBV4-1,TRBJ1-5,CASSQVFGMYQPQHF
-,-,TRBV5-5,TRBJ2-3,CASSNRQTTGTDTQYF
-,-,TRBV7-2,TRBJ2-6,CASSSGDSLSGANVLTF
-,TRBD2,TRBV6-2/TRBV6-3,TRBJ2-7,CAAGQLAGPYEQYF
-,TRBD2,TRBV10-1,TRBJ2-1,CASSEQLAGAAETQFF
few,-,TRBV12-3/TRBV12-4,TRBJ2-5,CASSLSLAPSRETQYF
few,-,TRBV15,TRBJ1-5,CATSRGQVREQPQHF
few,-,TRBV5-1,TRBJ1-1,CASSLNDARLAFF
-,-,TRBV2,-,CASRGRDPPYEQYF
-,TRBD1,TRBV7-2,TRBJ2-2,CASSLGGGAAGELFF
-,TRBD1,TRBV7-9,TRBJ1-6,CASSPPRTGRDNSPLHF
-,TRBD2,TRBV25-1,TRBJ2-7,CASKKGTGGPSEQYF
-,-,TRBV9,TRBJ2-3,CASSVYSSTDTQYF
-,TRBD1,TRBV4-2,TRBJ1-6,CASSQLGQARDSPLHF
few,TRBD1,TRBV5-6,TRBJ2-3,CASSLTGATTDTQYF
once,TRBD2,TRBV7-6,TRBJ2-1,CASSPQAGTSTRYEQFF
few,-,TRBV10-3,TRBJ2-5,CAIKDKQETQYF
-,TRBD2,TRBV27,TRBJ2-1,CASSRLGGEQFF
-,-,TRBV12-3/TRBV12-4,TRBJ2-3,CASNPRGTDTQYF
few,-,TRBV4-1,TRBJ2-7,CASSHQGGGRYEQYF
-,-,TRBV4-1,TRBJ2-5,CASSQEGTVAHETQYF
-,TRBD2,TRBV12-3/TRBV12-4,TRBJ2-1,CASSQTSGSRNEQFF
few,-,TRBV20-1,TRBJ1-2,CSAIDLSRSYTF
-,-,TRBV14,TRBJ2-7,CASSQMGRVDEQYF
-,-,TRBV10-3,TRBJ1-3,CAISDTGANSGNTIYF
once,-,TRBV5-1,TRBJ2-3,CASSFGQGPDAQYF
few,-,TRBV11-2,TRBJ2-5,CASSLVRGTYQETQYF